The 25 T cell receptor beta chains reported below all come from one sample, sequenced in a study of regulatory T cells in long-lasting Graves disease. Arm-PCR with iRepertoire HTBI primers amplified the CDR3 regions for these TCR beta libraries. MiXCR, applied by TCRdb to the multiplex PCR reads, yields one record per CDR3 protein. Of around 510,000 distinct CDR3 sequences in the sample, around 21% were seen once. Time point: persistent/refractory GD, antithyroid drugs over 5 years with positive TRAb. PBMC RNA served as the TCR library source. The sample in question was peripheral blood mononuclear cells (PBMCs), obtained when the disease was refractory, from a patient treated with antithyroid drugs. These receptors were obtained from a female donor with Graves disease.

In its sample, this clonotype was seen many times. DNA for the CDR3: TGCAGTGCTAGAGTGGAGCTAGCCAAAAACATTCAGTACTTC. Protein sequence: CSARVELAKNIQYF. The rearrangement links TRBV20-1 to TRBJ2-4, with D unclear. CDR1 and CDR2 from the germline V gene are DFQATT and SNEGSKA (reference sequence). The CDR3 spans 14 residues. Trimming pared 1 base from V and 0 bases from J, leaving 7 bases between.

The V call is TRBV7-9, the J call TRBJ2-4; the match to TRBD2 covers 8 bases. Unmatched junction bases numbered 8, after V lost 4 bases and J lost 3 bases. Germline-derived CDR1 and CDR2 are SEHNR and FQNEAQ (reference sequence). The CDR3 contains 16 residues. CDR3 nucleotides: TGTGCCAGCAGCTCCAAAGCGGGAGTTGTCAAAAACATTCAGTACTTC. It encodes CASSSKAGVVKNIQYF.

This clonotype turned up a few times. The chain uses TRBV2 and TRBJ2-7; 10 bases map to TRBD2. Germline CDR1 reads SNHLY; CDR2 reads FYNNEI. V dropped 6 bases and J dropped 3; count of bases not matched to a gene: 5. This CDR3 contains 14 residues. Written as DNA, the CDR3 is TGTGCCAGCAGCGTAACTAGCGGGAACTACGAGCAGTACTTC. Protein: CASSVTSGNYEQYF.

This clonotype appeared many times. The J gene is TRBJ2-1, the V gene TRBV5-8; 12 bases line up with TRBD2. The CDR3 covers 18 residues. The V gene end was trimmed by 2 bases and the J gene end by 1 base; junction bases not matched to a gene: 7. CDR1 SGHTS and CDR2 YDEGEE come from the germline V gene. For the CDR3, the DNA is TGTGCCAGCAGCTTTGGGACGCTAGCGGGAGGGTCCTACAATGAGCAGTTCTTC. Translated: CASSFGTLAGGSYNEQFF.

At least ten counts were recorded for this clonotype. The CDR3 here is CASSLEGSGNEKLFF. The CDR3 bases are TGTGCCAGCAGCTTAGAGGGCAGCGGAAATGAAAAACTGTTTTTT. This rearrangement joins TRBV7-8 to TRBJ1-4; D is unclear. Germline assignment: CDR1 SGHVS and CDR2 FQNEAQ. The ends were cut back, 1 base at V and 5 bases at J, with 11 bases in the middle. The CDR3 has 15 residues.

The V gene is TRBV3-1, the J gene TRBJ1-6; D not certain. The V and J ends lost 0 bases and 1 base respectively, with 7 bases between them. CDR1 is LGHDT and CDR2 is YNNKEL in the germline V gene (reference sequence). This CDR3 region has 16 residues. The CDR3: CASSQEGRSYNSPLHF. The CDR3 DNA sequence: TGTGCCAGCAGCCAAGAGGGCCGGTCCTATAATTCACCCCTCCACTTT. Together with reference TRBV3-1 and TRBJ1-6, the CDR3 gives the full variable domain: DTAVSQTPKYLVTQMGNDKSIKCEQNLGHDTMYWYKQDSKKFLKIMFSYNNKELIINETVPNRFSPKSPDKAHLNLHINSLELGDSAVYFCASSQEGRSYNSPLHFGNGTRLTVT.

This clonotype was detected many times. The genes are TRBV28 and TRBJ1-5; D gene unclear. Germline CDR1 and CDR2: MDHEN and SYDVKM. V was clipped by 2 bases and J by 3 bases, with 11 bases between them. The CDR3 runs to 15 residues. The CDR3 DNA follows: TGTGCCAGCAGTTTAGATCAAAGGATCAATCAGCCCCAGCATTTT. Translation: CASSLDQRINQPQHF.

Ten or more counts support this clonotype. The chain joins TRBV6-5 to TRBJ1-1; 9 bases fit TRBD1. The CDR3 totals 18 residues. V gave up 2 bases and J gave up 6 bases; unmatched junction bases: 16. Germline values: CDR1 MNHEY, CDR2 SVGAGI. DNA of the CDR3: TGTGCCAGCAGTTACGCGATAAACTCCGGGACAGGGTTGTCTGAAGCTTTCTTT. It codes for CASSYAINSGTGLSEAFF.

This sequence joins TRBV5-1 and TRBJ1-3; D is unclear. This CDR3 contains 15 residues. Germline CDR1 and CDR2: SGHRS and YFSETQ. The V gene lost 3 bases and the J gene lost 0 bases, with 10 bases spanning the gap. The CDR3 loop reads CASSWGLSSGNTIYF. DNA for the CDR3: TGCGCCAGCAGCTGGGGATTGAGCTCTGGAAACACCATATATTTT.

As concerns this clonotype: Possible read error: a much larger clone is one base away. This likely comes from a read error, as the CDR3 has no conserved phenylalanine or tryptophan at its end. The chain joins TRBV2 to TRBJ2-7; D not resolved. The CDR3 covers 14 residues. Germline CDR1 reads SNHLY; CDR2 reads FYNNEI. Trimming cost V 6 bases and J 2 bases, with 14 bases left between them. The CDR3 loop is CASRVDKAAYEQYL. The DNA of the CDR3 is TGTGCCAGCAGGGTAGATAAGGCGGCCTACGAGCAGTACCTC.

This chain connects TRBV5-4 to TRBJ2-7, with a tentative D call TRBD2 (6 bases). Per the germline V gene, CDR1 is SGHNT and CDR2 is YYREEE (reference sequence). The V end was cut by 3 bases, the J end by 2 bases, with 15 bases between. This CDR3 spans 15 amino acids. The CDR3 here is CASSWGTGGTYEQYF. For the CDR3, the DNA is TGTGCCAGCAGCTGGGGGACTGGCGGCACCTACGAGCAGTACTTC.

This sequence joins TRBV20-1 and TRBJ2-1; D possibly corresponds to TRBD2 (6 bases). Trimming took off 7 bases at V and 1 base at J, with 14 bases between the two ends. Germline CDR1 DFQATT, CDR2 SNEGSKA (reference sequence). This CDR3 spans 14 amino acids. The chain's CDR3 is CSVASVVSYNEQFF. Here the CDR3 DNA reads TGCAGTGTCGCTAGCGTAGTTTCCTACAATGAGCAGTTCTTC.

This clonotype was seen ten or more times. This chain uses TRBV6-5 with TRBJ1-2, with D unresolved. V was pared by 2 bases and J by 3 bases, with 10 bases between. The germline V gene has CDR1 MNHEY and CDR2 SVGAGI. The CDR3 is 14 residues long. The CDR3 protein is CASSYGNSDYGYTF. CDR3 in DNA: TGTGCCAGCAGTTACGGCAACTCCGACTATGGCTACACCTTC.

In this sample, this clonotype turned up once. The rearrangement links TRBV7-9 to TRBJ2-7; 11 positions agree with TRBD2. The CDR3 is 15 amino acids. CDR1 SEHNR and CDR2 FQNEAQ come from the germline V gene (reference sequence). V lost 5 bases and J lost 4; bases outside the gene matches: 7. DNA of the CDR3: TGTGCCAGCAGCCTTACTAGCGGGAGCCAGTACGAGCAGTACTTC. This encodes CASSLTSGSQYEQYF.

This clonotype has a count of ten or more. The chain uses TRBV12-3 or TRBV12-4 and TRBJ1-5; possible D gene TRBD1, 5 bases. Trimming removed 5 bases at V and 0 bases at J, with 17 bases between. The CDR3 extends over 17 amino acids. Written as DNA, the CDR3 is TGTGCCAGCAGTCTCGCCCGGGACTTCGATAGCAATCAGCCCCAGCATTTT. This codes for CASSLARDFDSNQPQHF.

The chain carries TRBV4-1 and TRBJ2-2; possible D gene TRBD2, 6 bases. The CDR3 spans 16 residues. V was trimmed by 0 bases and J by 0 bases, leaving 8 bases between them. Germline CDR1 and CDR2: MGHRA and YSYEKL. As DNA, the CDR3 is TGCGCCAGCAGCCAAGAACCGGGGGCGAACACCGGGGAGCTGTTTTTT. Translating it yields CASSQEPGANTGELFF.

The V call is TRBV7-2, the J call TRBJ1-1; D gene unclear. V lost 1 base and J 6 bases, leaving 12 bases between the germline ends. CDR1 and CDR2 from the germline V gene are SGHTA and FQGNSA. CDR3 size: 14 residues. CDR3 coding DNA: TGTGCCAGCAGCTTAGATCCAAAGCCCGCTGAAGCTTTCTTT. It encodes CASSLDPKPAEAFF. The full variable domain, rest sourced from reference TRBV7-2 and TRBJ1-1, is GAGVSQSPSNKVTEKGKDVELRCDPISGHTALYWYRQSLGQGLEFLIYFQGNSAPDKSGLPSDRFSAERTGGSVSTLTIQRTQQEDSAVYLCASSLDPKPAEAFFGQGTRLTVV.

This clonotype was detected ten times or more. V gene TRBV12-3 or TRBV12-4 combines with J gene TRBJ1-2; D is uncertain. Between the trimmed V and J ends, which lost 8 bases and 8 bases, there was a span of 18 bases. This CDR3 contains 13 residues. CDR3 sequence reads: CASEFIGLSGYTF. The CDR3 nucleotides are TGTGCCAGCGAGTTCATTGGGTTGTCCGGCTACACCTTC.

As for this clonotype: A read error may explain this, as a much larger clone is one base away. The chain is built from TRBV7-8 and TRBJ1-6; 7 bases match TRBD1. The CDR3 loop spans 18 amino acids. V lost 8 bases and J lost 5; bases outside the gene matches: 18. Germline lookup yields CDR1 SGHVS and CDR2 FQNEAQ. The CDR3 here is CASGAKSKGTANNSPLHF. The CDR3 coding sequence is TGTGCCAGCGGCGCCAAGAGTAAAGGGACAGCGAATAATTCACCCCTCCACTTT.

The chain uses TRBV5-1 and TRBJ2-5, with 9 bases matching TRBD1. V shed 4 bases, J shed 3 bases, and the junction held 4 bases outside the gene matches. The CDR3 is 14 amino acids. Germline V gene lookup returns CDR1 SGHRS and CDR2 YFSETQ. CDR3 in amino acids: CASSLWTGEETQYF. The CDR3 nucleotides read TGCGCCAGCAGCCTGTGGACAGGGGAAGAGACCCAGTACTTC.

This clonotype was found many times. CDR3 DNA sequence: TGTGCCAGCAGTTCTCTTCTGGGGGGAGACCAGCCCCAGCATTTT. Translating gives CASSSLLGGDQPQHF. This chain links TRBV28 with TRBJ1-5; D is perhaps TRBD1 (5 bases). V lost 4 bases and J 7 bases, leaving 17 bases between the germline ends. The CDR3 covers 15 residues. Germline assignment: CDR1 MDHEN and CDR2 SYDVKM.

The sample holds a few counts of this clonotype. The chain carries TRBV18 and TRBJ2-1; no firm D call. The germline V and J ends were trimmed by 6 bases and 6 bases, with 12 bases remaining between them. The V gene's germline CDR1 is KGHSH and CDR2 LQKENI. There are 13 residues in the CDR3. CDR3 DNA sequence: TGTGCCAGCTCCGAACAAGTTGTCAATGAGCAGTTCTTC. This codes for CASSEQVVNEQFF. Using reference TRBV18 and TRBJ2-1 for the parts outside the CDR3, the full variable domain is NAGVMQNPRHLVRRRGQEARLRCSPMKGHSHVYWYRQLPEEGLKFMVYLQKENIIDESGMPKERFSAEFPKEGPSILRIQQVVRGDSAAYFCASSEQVVNEQFFGPGTRLTVL.

This clonotype was seen a few times. V gene TRBV7-2 combines with J gene TRBJ2-3; TRBD1 matches 8 bases. Per the germline V gene, CDR1 is SGHTA and CDR2 is FQGNSA. Unmatched junction bases numbered 5, after V lost 2 bases and J lost 1 base. CDR3 length: 16 residues. The CDR3 DNA sequence: TGTGCCAGCAGCTTATCGGGACAGGTTGGCACAGATACGCAGTATTTT. Protein product: CASSLSGQVGTDTQYF.

This clonotype was observed a single time. This chain joins TRBV29-1 and TRBJ2-3; D is unresolved. Germline V gene sequence: CDR1 SQVTM, CDR2 ANQGSEA. The CDR3 contains 11 residues. V lost 7 bases to trimming and J lost 6 bases, with 11 bases between them. CDR3 nucleotide sequence: TGCAGCGCCCTACCGGTGGATACGCAGTATTTT. Its protein is CSALPVDTQYF.

This clonotype came up a few times. This chain links TRBV5-4 with TRBJ2-5; 8 bases agree with TRBD1. The CDR3 runs to 14 residues. V was pared by 4 bases and J by 5 bases, with 7 bases of the junction left unmatched. Germline V lookup: CDR1 SGHNT, CDR2 YYREEE (reference sequence). DNA of the CDR3: TGTGCCAGCAGCCCCGGGACAGGCGACGAGACCCAGTACTTC. Protein: CASSPGTGDETQYF.